This T cell receptor beta chain was sequenced in a study of beta chain features in type 1 diabetes. V was pared by 4 bases and J by 2 bases, with 8 bases of the junction left unmatched. This CDR3 is built from 15 residues. Per the germline V gene, CDR1 is SGHRS and CDR2 is YFSETQ. This clone came up once. Reverse transcription of all isolated RNA meant that expressed TCRB transcripts were sequenced. TCRdb keeps only in-frame clones here, not all; method: immunoSEQ multiplex PCR. The table shows more than 150,000 clones, with about an eighth occurring only once. The chain uses TRBV5-1 and TRBJ2-5, with TRBD2 matching over 7 bases. Sequenced sample: central memory CD4+ T cells from blood. This TCR was recovered from a woman between 18 and 29 years old in good health. CDR3 in amino acids: CASSQSGTRQETQYF. CDR3 bases: TGCGCCAGCAGCCAGAGCGGGACGCGACAAGAGACCCAGTACTTC.